These 31 T cell receptor beta chains share one sample of origin, sequenced in a study of blood T cell repertoires in COVID-19. The method was immunoSEQ multiplex PCR; TCRdb's version includes in-frame clones alone and lacks a portion of them. The sample shows some 300,000 clones, approximately 88% of them seen only once. The sequencing sample was made of peripheral blood. The receptors derive from a woman aged 25-40 years who had recovered from COVID-19.

The J gene is TRBJ1-5, the V gene TRBV28; 8 bases align to TRBD1. CDR1 and CDR2 from the germline V gene are MDHEN and SYDVKM. The J segment lost 4 bases and the V segment lost 6 bases, leaving 5 bases of the junction unmatched. This CDR3 has 14 residues. CDR3 region: CASRARTGNQPQHF. CDR3 DNA sequence: TGTGCCAGCAGGGCCCGGACAGGGAATCAGCCCCAGCATTTT.

This clone was seen a single time. The rearrangement joins TRBV6-6 to TRBJ1-1; 7 bases fit TRBD1. Germline V CDR1 and CDR2: MNHNY, SVGAGI (reference sequence). V dropped 6 bases and J dropped 6; count of bases not matched to a gene: 7. This CDR3 has 13 residues. DNA for the CDR3: TGTGCCAGCAGCATACAGGGGACCGCTGAAGCTTTCTTT. This translates into CASSIQGTAEAFF.

The rearrangement uses TRBV12-3 or TRBV12-4 and TRBJ1-1, with no clear D. The length of the CDR3 is 13 residues. The V and J ends lost 6 bases and 3 bases respectively, with 11 bases between them. CDR3 amino acids: CASSREEDTEAFF. Here the CDR3 DNA reads TGTGCCAGCAGCCGTGAGGAGGACACTGAAGCTTTCTTT.

Notes on this clone: Other DNA sequences in this specimen translate into the identical CDR3. The rearrangement uses TRBV19 and TRBJ1-1; D unclear. CDR3 length: 13 amino acids. The germline V gene encodes CDR1 LNHDA and CDR2 SQIVND (reference sequence). Trimming removed 3 bases from V and 2 bases from J, with 7 bases in between. CDR3 nucleotides: TGTGCCAGTAGTATTAACAGAAACACTGAAGCTTTCTTT. It codes for CASSINRNTEAFF.

The gene calls are TRBV6-5 and TRBJ2-3; 9 bases are a match to TRBD1. Trimming at V came to 6 bases and at J to 3 bases, leaving 4 bases not matched to a gene. The CDR3 spans 14 residues. Germline loops: CDR1 MNHEY, CDR2 SVGAGI. The CDR3 loop is CASRDDRGTDTQYF. The CDR3 DNA follows: TGTGCCAGCAGAGACGACAGGGGGACAGATACGCAGTATTTT.

The chain couples TRBV5-1 to TRBJ2-3, with D possibly matching TRBD1 (5 bases). This CDR3 comprises 17 residues. Germline V gene sequence: CDR1 SGHRS, CDR2 YFSETQ. V was trimmed by 4 bases and J by 2 bases, leaving 20 bases between them. CDR3 nucleotide sequence: TGCGCCAGCAGCCACCTTCCAAGGGGCGGACCCACAGATACGCAGTATTTT. It encodes CASSHLPRGGPTDTQYF.

The rearrangement uses TRBV3-1 (or the pseudogene TRBV3-2) and TRBJ2-2, with D possibly TRBD2 on 5 matching bases. CDR3 size: 15 residues. Trimming took off 1 base at V and 5 bases at J, with 11 bases between the two ends. Germline-derived CDR1 and CDR2 are LGHDT and YNNKEL (reference sequence). CDR3 in amino acids: CASSQAGSGTGELFF. The CDR3 DNA is TGTGCCAGCAGCCAAGCGGGGTCGGGGACCGGGGAGCTGTTTTTT.

This chain joins TRBV4-3 and TRBJ2-1; 9 nucleotides match TRBD2. Trimming at V came to 0 bases and at J to 11 bases, leaving 8 bases not matched to a gene. The CDR3 runs 15 residues. Germline-derived CDR1 and CDR2 are LGHNA and YSLEER. In DNA form, the CDR3 reads TGCGCCAGCAGCCAAGAACTAGCGGGCCCGTTTCAGCAGTTCTTC. This sequence encodes CASSQELAGPFQQFF.

The rearrangement uses TRBV11-2 and TRBJ1-4, with 7 bases identical to TRBD1. Looked up from germline, CDR1 is SGHAT and CDR2 is FQNNGV. This CDR3 has 15 residues. The V and J ends lost 3 bases and 5 bases, in that order; junction bases with no gene match: 6. Written as DNA, the CDR3 is TGTGCCAGCAGCTTGACCGGGACAGACAATGAAAAACTGTTTTTT. It yields the protein CASSLTGTDNEKLFF.

Note on this clone: Different DNA sequences within this sample yield the same CDR3. The J gene is TRBJ2-5, the V gene TRBV5-1; tentative D call: TRBD2 (6 bases). Trimming shortened V by 0 bases and J by 5 bases, and 8 bases separated the two germline ends. In germline, CDR1 is SGHRS, CDR2 YFSETQ. The CDR3 is 13 residues long. The CDR3 DNA reads TGCGCCAGCAGCTTGGCCGGGGGTGAGACCCAGTACTTC. Translation: CASSLAGGETQYF.

The chain joins TRBV19 to TRBJ2-1, with D perhaps matching TRBD1 (6 bases). The V and J ends lost 7 bases and 0 bases respectively, with 28 bases between them. The CDR3 runs 20 residues. CDR1 and CDR2 (germline): LNHDA, SQIVND (reference sequence). This CDR3 is CASKNTGTQTYLSSYNEQFF. The CDR3, as DNA: TGTGCCAGTAAGAATACGGGGACACAAACTTACCTGAGCTCCTACAATGAGCAGTTCTTC.

The chain couples TRBV28 to TRBJ1-1; D gene unclear. The CDR3 loop spans 11 amino acids. V gave up 7 bases and J gave up 5 bases, with 8 bases separating them. Per germline, CDR1 MDHEN and CDR2 SYDVKM. CDR3 sequence: CASMRVTEAFF. CDR3 in DNA: TGTGCCAGCATGAGGGTTACTGAAGCTTTCTTT.

The chain uses TRBV7-9 and TRBJ1-4, with D possibly being TRBD1 (5 bases). V lost 0 bases, J lost 3 bases, and 14 bases lay in between. The germline CDR1 and CDR2 sequences are SEHNR and FQNEAQ (reference sequence). CDR3 size: 17 residues. The CDR3 bases are TGTGCCAGCAGCTTAGCGCTTACAGGTCCCCCTAATGAAAAACTGTTTTTT. Translated: CASSLALTGPPNEKLFF.

This rearrangement joins TRBV21-1 to TRBJ2-5; TRBD2 is the table's D call, not checked against the DNA. TRBV21-1 is classified as a pseudogene. This CDR3 has 17 residues. CDR3 in DNA: TGTGCCAGCAGCAAAGGAGCTAGCGGGGGGCACCAAGAGACCCAGTACTTC. Its translation is CASSKGASGGHQETQYF.

J is TRBJ2-5 and V is TRBV3-1 (or the pseudogene TRBV3-2); 8 bases are a match to TRBD1. Trimming at V came to 3 bases and at J to 5 bases, leaving 14 bases not matched to a gene. The CDR3 covers 17 residues. Germline CDR1 reads LGHDT; CDR2 reads YNNKEL (reference sequence). DNA for the CDR3: TGTGCCAGCAGCCATTCCATGGGGCCAGGGGGCAGGGAGACCCAGTACTTC. This gives the protein CASSHSMGPGGRETQYF.

The rearrangement links TRBV3-1 (or the pseudogene TRBV3-2) to TRBJ2-1; D remains ambiguous. The V gene lost 3 bases and the J gene lost 4 bases, with 7 bases spanning the gap. The CDR3 is 13 residues long. Per germline, CDR1 LGHDT and CDR2 YNNKEL (reference sequence). The CDR3 reads CASSQAIYNEQFF. Written as DNA, the CDR3 is TGTGCCAGCAGCCAGGCCATATACAATGAGCAGTTCTTC.

CDR3 in DNA: TGTGCCAGTAGTATAGCCGGCGGCTCTGGAAACACCATATATTTT. This codes for CASSIAGGSGNTIYF. The chain carries TRBV19 and TRBJ1-3; D unclear. Trimming removed 1 base from V and 0 bases from J, with 7 bases in between. CDR3 length equals 15 residues. CDR1 LNHDA and CDR2 SQIVND come from the germline V gene (reference sequence).

In this sample, this clone turned up a few times. This rearrangement joins TRBV6-2 or TRBV6-3 to TRBJ1-2; no reliable D call. The germline gives CDR1 MNHEY, CDR2 SVGEGT. This CDR3 has 15 residues. Trimming pared 5 bases from V and 7 bases from J, leaving 20 bases between. CDR3 DNA: TGTGCCAGCAGTCTTCCTGGACTTAGGTCGAGTGGCTACACCTTC. It codes for CASSLPGLRSSGYTF.

The chain couples TRBV18 to TRBJ2-3; 14 positions match TRBD2. CDR1 is KGHSH and CDR2 is LQKENI in the germline V gene. There are 17 residues in the CDR3. The J segment lost 5 bases and the V segment lost 3 bases, leaving 7 bases of the junction unmatched. CDR3 in DNA: TGTGCCAGCTCACCCCTGGGACTAGCGGGGGCTGGAGATACGCAGTATTTT. It yields the protein CASSPLGLAGAGDTQYF.

This chain connects TRBV4-2 to TRBJ2-5, with 11 bases that match TRBD2. The junction had 7 bases not matched to a gene; V was cut back by 4 bases and J by 3 bases. This CDR3 contains 16 residues. Germline V gene lookup returns CDR1 LGHNA and CDR2 YNFKEQ. CDR3 DNA sequence: TGTGCCAGCAGCCTGATATCGACTAGCGGGGAAGAGACCCAGTACTTC. Its protein product is CASSLISTSGEETQYF.

The chain recombines TRBV10-3 with TRBJ2-7; TRBD1 might be the D (5 bases). The CDR3 extends over 13 amino acids. Trimming took 11 bases from V and 3 from J, leaving 17 bases between them. Germline CDR1 is ENHRY and CDR2 is SYGVKD. Written as DNA, the CDR3 is TGTGCCTCACGACGGCAGGGCCACTACGAGCAGTACTTC. It yields the protein CASRRQGHYEQYF.

This clone has a handful of counts. The chain employs TRBV5-1 and TRBJ1-6; D call uncertain. CDR1 is SGHRS, CDR2 YFSETQ, per germline. The CDR3 spans 14 residues. V gave up 0 bases and J gave up 3 bases, with 4 bases separating them. This CDR3 reads CASSLDSYNSPLHF. The CDR3 DNA is TGCGCCAGCAGCTTGGACAGCTATAATTCACCCCTCCACTTT.

The chain joins TRBV19 to TRBJ1-6; D uncertain. The germline CDR1 and CDR2 sequences are LNHDA and SQIVND (reference sequence). The CDR3 has 16 amino acids. V was cut by 5 bases and J by 0 bases, with 11 bases left in between. CDR3 sequence (DNA): TGTGCCAGTAGTGCCGAGGGCAGCTCCTATAATTCACCCCTCCACTTT. Protein: CASSAEGSSYNSPLHF.

This rearrangement joins TRBV4-1 to TRBJ1-1, with D perhaps matching TRBD1 (6 bases). Germline values: CDR1 MGHRA, CDR2 YSYEKL. This CDR3 spans 15 amino acids. V was trimmed by 1 base and J by 3 bases, leaving 12 bases between them. The CDR3: CASSQGAGADTEAFF. Here the CDR3 DNA reads TGCGCCAGCAGCCAAGGAGCAGGGGCGGACACTGAAGCTTTCTTT.

The J gene is TRBJ1-2, the V gene TRBV7-8; D ambiguous. There are 14 residues in the CDR3. CDR1 SGHVS and CDR2 FQNEAQ come from the germline V gene. Trimming removed 0 bases at V and 6 bases at J, with 11 bases between. Here the CDR3 reads CASSLAMLRDGYTF. The CDR3 DNA reads as TGTGCCAGCAGCTTAGCCATGCTGCGCGATGGCTACACCTTC.

The CDR3 region has the DNA TGTGCCAGTAGTCTGGGACAGGGCTTGCCTGAAGCTTTCTTT. It is translated as CASSLGQGLPEAFF. The V and J genes are TRBV19 and TRBJ1-1, with 9 bases matching TRBD1. The V segment lost 5 bases and the J segment 6 bases; nucleotides outside the gene matches: 7. This CDR3 is 14 amino acids long. Looked up from germline, CDR1 is LNHDA and CDR2 is SQIVND (reference sequence).

V is TRBV4-2 and J is TRBJ2-5; 7 nucleotides agree with TRBD1. Trimming at V came to 1 base and at J to 3 bases, leaving 2 bases not matched to a gene. Germline CDR1 and CDR2: LGHNA and YNFKEQ. There are 14 residues in the CDR3. The CDR3 protein is CASSQADRKETQYF. CDR3 nucleotide sequence: TGTGCCAGCAGCCAAGCGGACAGGAAAGAGACCCAGTACTTC.

V gene TRBV6-5 combines with J gene TRBJ1-1, with TRBD1 matching 9 bases. V gave up 11 bases and J gave up 6 bases; unmatched junction bases: 10. The CDR3 sequence is 13 residues long. Germline lookup yields CDR1 MNHEY and CDR2 SVGAGI. The CDR3, as DNA: TGTGCCGCTCACAGGGGGCCGGGAGCTGAAGCTTTCTTT. Protein sequence: CAAHRGPGAEAFF.

The chain combines TRBV7-9 with TRBJ1-3; TRBD1 matches at 9 bases. The CDR3 contains 14 residues. Germline V gene sequence: CDR1 SEHNR, CDR2 FQNEAQ (reference sequence). Trimming cost V 3 bases and J 8 bases; bases outside gene matches: 5. The CDR3 region has the DNA TGTGCCAGCAGCTTGACGGACAGGGGCGACACCATATATTTT. Translated, it gives CASSLTDRGDTIYF.

The chain has TRBV5-1 and TRBJ2-1; TRBD2 matches 9 bases. This CDR3 is built from 16 residues. The ends lost 4 bases at V and 3 bases at J; junction bases unmatched: 8. In germline, CDR1 is SGHRS, CDR2 YFSETQ. Written as DNA, the CDR3 is TGCGCCAGCAGCCCTAGCGGGGCAGGGAACTACAATGAGCAGTTCTTC. Its protein is CASSPSGAGNYNEQFF.

About this clone itself: The sample carries other DNA sequences with the same CDR3. The V call is TRBV15, the J call TRBJ2-2; a weak D match, TRBD1 (6 bases). V was clipped by 3 bases and J by 1 base, with 6 bases between them. Per germline, CDR1 LNHNV and CDR2 YYDKDF (reference sequence). The CDR3 is 14 residues long. The CDR3 protein is CATSRDRNTGELFF. DNA for the CDR3: TGTGCCACCAGCAGGGACAGGAACACCGGGGAGCTGTTTTTT.